One sample yielded the 18 T cell receptor beta chains listed below, sequenced in a study of Graves' ophthalmopathy and Graves' hyperthyroidism. Beta-chain TCR CDR3 regions were amplified from RNA transcripts. Following a first-round RT-PCR that used HTBI primers, a second-round multiplex PCR was carried out. TCRdb itself ran the multiplex PCR reads through MiXCR, one entry per CDR3 protein. This sample yields about 700,000 distinct CDR3 sequences, of which roughly two fifths are seen a single time; about 40% belongs to the top ten. The sequencing sample was made of peripheral blood. The source is an adult man with Graves' ophthalmopathy.

This clonotype was recorded only once. The chain uses TRBV7-9 and TRBJ2-7; 8 bases agree with TRBD1. The length of the CDR3 is 15 residues. Trimming at V came to 6 bases and at J to 1 base, leaving 8 bases not matched to a gene. Germline loops: CDR1 SEHNR, CDR2 FQNEAQ (reference sequence). CDR3 nucleotide sequence: TGTGCCAGCAGTCCCGATTACAGGGGGTCCTACGAGCAGTACTTC. Residues: CASSPDYRGSYEQYF.

The gene calls are TRBV10-2 and TRBJ1-2, with TRBD1 as a possible D gene (6 bases). Germline V gives CDR1 WSHSY, CDR2 SAAADI. Trimming stripped 9 bases from V and 8 bases from J, with 13 bases between. The CDR3 runs 11 residues. The CDR3 region has the DNA TGCGCCAGTTCGACAGGACAGGGCTACACCTTC. It specifies CASSTGQGYTF.

This chain joins TRBV20-1 and TRBJ1-5; D is unresolved. This CDR3 is built from 15 residues. The V end lost 0 bases, the J end lost 0 bases, and 9 bases lay between the germline ends. CDR1 and CDR2 (germline): DFQATT, SNEGSKA (reference sequence). The DNA for the CDR3 is TGCAGTGCTAGAGATAGGCTCTTTAGCAATCAGCCCCAGCATTTT. Encoded protein: CSARDRLFSNQPQHF.

This clonotype was observed a handful of times. This chain connects TRBV5-1 to TRBJ1-5, with D uncertain. Germline-derived CDR1 and CDR2 are SGHRS and YFSETQ. The CDR3 consists of 15 residues. The V and J ends lost 4 bases and 0 bases respectively, with 11 bases between them. The CDR3 spells CASSNRAYSNQPQHF. The CDR3 coding sequence is TGCGCCAGCAGCAACCGGGCCTATAGCAATCAGCCCCAGCATTTT. The full variable domain, in which reference TRBV5-1 and TRBJ1-5 provide the parts outside the CDR3, is KAGVTQTPRYLIKTRGQQVTLSCSPISGHRSVSWYQQTPGQGLQFLFEYFSETQRNKGNFPGRFSGRQFSNSRSEMNVSTLELGDSALYLCASSNRAYSNQPQHFGDGTRLSIL.

This clonotype appeared once. This rearrangement joins TRBV10-3 to TRBJ1-2; a weak D match, TRBD1 (6 bases). CDR3 length equals 15 residues. Per germline, CDR1 ENHRY and CDR2 SYGVKD. V was shortened by 6 bases and J by 8 bases, with 22 bases between the two germline ends. In DNA, the CDR3 is TGTGCCATCAGCCCCCCTGGGGGGCAAGAGAAAGGCTACACCTTC. Translation: CAISPPGGQEKGYTF.

On this clonotype itself: A junction end diverges from the germline sequence, so it may reflect a read error. This chain links TRBV10-3 with TRBJ1-1; 8 bases match TRBD1. This CDR3 is 15 amino acids long. Germline loops: CDR1 ENHRY, CDR2 SYGVKD. CDR3 DNA sequence: TGTGCCAGCAGTAAGGCAGGGGGCGAGGGCACTGAAGCTTTCTTT. It yields the protein CASSKAGGEGTEAFF.

Turning to this clonotype: At one boundary the junction diverges from the germline segment, which might be a read error. The J gene is TRBJ2-7, the V gene TRBV14; TRBD2 might be the D (7 bases). CDR1 is SGHDN, CDR2 FVKESK, per germline. This CDR3 is built from 17 residues. The CDR3: CASSQAWGGHGSYGQYF. In DNA form, the CDR3 reads TGTGCCAGCAGCCAAGCCTGGGGGGGGCACGGCTCCTACGGGCAGTACTTC.

Remarks on this clonotype: A junction boundary mismatches the germline segment, possibly from a read error. V gene TRBV10-3 combines with J gene TRBJ1-1, with no clear D. CDR1 and CDR2 from the germline V gene are ENHRY and SYGVKD. The CDR3 has 16 residues. The CDR3 reads CASSYSSWGMNTEAFF. The CDR3 bases are TGTGCCAGCAGTTACTCGTCGTGGGGTATGAACACTGAAGCTTTCTTT.

Notes on this clonotype: This may come from a read error, since a much larger clone is one base off. The chain links TRBV19 to TRBJ2-5; D is unresolved. The CDR3 extends over 13 amino acids. CDR1 is LNHDA and CDR2 is SQIVND in the germline V gene (reference sequence). The CDR3 nucleotides are TGTACCAGCAGTTTAAGCCGACGAGAGACCCAGTACTTC. Translation: CTSSLSRRETQYF.

V gene TRBV12-3 or TRBV12-4 combines with J gene TRBJ2-7; D unresolved. V lost 5 bases and J lost 1, with 18 bases in between. This CDR3 comprises 16 residues. CDR3 amino acids: CASSPPRGSRSYEQYF. The DNA of the CDR3 is TGTGCCAGCAGTCCCCCCCGAGGCTCGCGTTCCTACGAGCAGTACTTC.

This sequence joins TRBV29-1 and TRBJ1-2, with 7 bases aligning to TRBD1. CDR1 SQVTM and CDR2 ANQGSEA come from the germline V gene. The CDR3 extends over 13 amino acids. V lost 5 bases to trimming and J lost 8 bases; unmatched junction nucleotides: 11. The CDR3 protein is CSVRERQGAGYTF. The CDR3 coding sequence is TGCAGCGTTCGAGAAAGACAGGGAGCGGGCTACACCTTC.

This clonotype showed up just once. This chain connects TRBV20-1 to TRBJ2-7; no clear D gene. CDR1 is DFQATT and CDR2 is SNEGSKA in the germline V gene (reference sequence). The CDR3 runs 12 residues. V was shortened by 8 bases and J by 1 base, with 12 bases between the two germline ends. This chain's CDR3 is CSYSQMSYEQYF. CDR3 nucleotide sequence: TGCAGTTACTCCCAGATGTCCTACGAGCAGTACTTC.

This clonotype was seen more than once but under ten times. J is TRBJ1-1 and V is TRBV20-1; tentative D call: TRBD1 (5 bases). Trimming stripped 5 bases from V and 2 bases from J, with 9 bases between. CDR1 and CDR2 (germline): DFQATT, SNEGSKA (reference sequence). The CDR3 runs to 12 residues. Written as DNA, the CDR3 is TGCAGTGCTCCGACAGTTAACACTGAAGCTTTCTTT. Amino acids: CSAPTVNTEAFF.

This clonotype has ten or more counts. This rearrangement joins TRBV7-9 to TRBJ2-7; TRBD2 matches at 9 bases. Per the germline V gene, CDR1 is SEHNR and CDR2 is FQNEAQ (reference sequence). V trimming: 0 bases; J trimming: 2 bases; junction bases outside the gene matches: 8. This CDR3 comprises 17 residues. In DNA, the CDR3 is TGTGCCAGCAGCTTAGCGTCTTCGGGACTAGCTGCCTACGAGCAGTACTTC. Translating gives CASSLASSGLAAYEQYF.

The chain carries TRBV10-3 and TRBJ1-4, with D unclear. V gave up 10 bases and J gave up 0 bases, with 12 bases separating them. The CDR3 has 14 amino acids. Per germline, CDR1 ENHRY and CDR2 SYGVKD. The CDR3 region has the DNA TGTGCCAGCAGCTACCATGCAACTAATGAAAAACTGTTTTTT. It translates to CASSYHATNEKLFF.

This clonotype was observed many times. J is TRBJ1-4 and V is TRBV25-1; D uncertain. The germline gives CDR1 MGHDK, CDR2 SYGVNS. The CDR3 has 12 amino acids. Trimming cost V 3 bases and J 8 bases, with 7 bases left between them. The CDR3 spells CASSEVQEKLFF. Here the CDR3 DNA reads TGTGCCAGCAGTGAGGTACAGGAAAAACTGTTTTTT.

Notes on this clonotype: A junction end diverges from the germline sequence, so it may reflect a read error. The chain combines TRBV7-9 with TRBJ1-1; 7 bases match TRBD1. Germline V gene lookup returns CDR1 SEHNR and CDR2 FQNEAQ (reference sequence). The CDR3 loop spans 14 amino acids. CDR3 nucleotides: TGTGCCAGCAGCAGACAGGGTAAGAACGCTGAAGCTTTCTTT. It is translated as CASSRQGKNAEAFF.

The chain couples TRBV5-5 to TRBJ1-2; TRBD1 matches 7 bases. Germline CDR1 SGHKS, CDR2 YYEKEE (reference sequence). CDR3 length equals 13 residues. Trimming removed 5 bases from V and 4 bases from J; junction bases left unmatched: 5. In DNA, the CDR3 is TGTGCCAGCAGGAATACAGGGGTCTATGGCTACACCTTC. Translated: CASRNTGVYGYTF.